Shown below are 13 T cell receptor beta chains from a single sample sequenced in a study of spatial heterogeneity in lung cancer. TCRdb used MiXCR to reprocess the 5' RACE reads, holding one entry per CDR3 protein. Here the sample spans tens of thousands of distinct CDR3 sequences, over 9.5% being singletons. As to time point: sample taken at primary tumor resection. Sequenced material: PBMCs, taken at surgery. The source of these receptors is a male donor with early-stage non-small cell lung cancer.

CDR3 nucleotide sequence: TGCAGCGCTGGGAGGGCTCCACAGGGGACTGAAGCTTTCTTT. Translation gives CSAGRAPQGTEAFF. The chain links TRBV29-1 to TRBJ1-1; the match to TRBD1 covers 7 bases. Trimming took 7 bases from V and 5 from J; bases not matched to a gene: 13. This CDR3 region has 14 residues. Germline lookup yields CDR1 SQVTM and CDR2 ANQGSEA.

This clonotype came up many times. The chain is built from TRBV6-2 or TRBV6-3 and TRBJ1-3; TRBD1 might be the D (5 bases). Germline V gene lookup returns CDR1 MNHEY and CDR2 SVGEGT. The CDR3 totals 16 residues. Trimming stripped 4 bases from V and 2 bases from J, with 15 bases between. The CDR3 region is CASSFSTGWTGNTIYF. The CDR3 DNA reads as TGTGCCAGCAGTTTCTCAACAGGATGGACTGGAAACACCATATATTTT.

This clonotype was found a few times. V and J are TRBV7-2 and TRBJ2-3, with 11 bases fitting TRBD2. The CDR3 length is 15 residues. Trimming cost V 4 bases and J 6 bases; bases outside gene matches: 6. Germline V gene sequence: CDR1 SGHTA, CDR2 FQGNSA. In DNA, the CDR3 is TGTGCCAGCAGCTACGGGGGGACTAGCGGTGATACGCAGTATTTT. Amino acids: CASSYGGTSGDTQYF. Using reference TRBV7-2 and TRBJ2-3 for the parts outside the CDR3, the full variable domain is GAGVSQSPSNKVTEKGKDVELRCDPISGHTALYWYRQSLGQGLEFLIYFQGNSAPDKSGLPSDRFSAERTGGSVSTLTIQRTQQEDSAVYLCASSYGGTSGDTQYFGPGTRLTVL.

This clonotype has a count of ten or more. The CDR3 loop reads CASSLVSGGSTDTQYF. CDR3 bases: TGCGCCAGCAGCCTCGTGAGCGGGGGTAGCACAGATACGCAGTATTTT. V gene TRBV4-3 combines with J gene TRBJ2-3, with 8 bases that match TRBD2. Looked up from germline, CDR1 is LGHNA and CDR2 is YSLEER. This CDR3 is 16 amino acids long. V was pared by 4 bases and J by 0 bases, with 6 bases of the junction left unmatched.

This clonotype turned up a few times. The chain uses TRBV7-9 and TRBJ2-5; no reliable D call. The V gene's germline CDR1 is SEHNR and CDR2 FQNEAQ (reference sequence). The CDR3 sequence is 10 residues long. The V end was cut by 6 bases, the J end by 5 bases, with 4 bases between. The CDR3 DNA sequence: TGTGCCAGCAGGGGGGAGACCCAGTACTTC. Its protein product is CASRGETQYF.

This chain connects TRBV19 to TRBJ1-5; 9 bases agree with TRBD1. Germline V CDR1 and CDR2: LNHDA, SQIVND (reference sequence). The CDR3 spans 15 residues. Trimming took 5 bases from V and 7 from J; bases not matched to a gene: 9. The CDR3 nucleotides are TGTGCCAGTAGTCCCGGGACAGGGACCGGGCAGCCCCAGCATTTT. Translation: CASSPGTGTGQPQHF.

This clonotype has a handful of counts. This chain links TRBV24-1 with TRBJ2-5; 7 bases match TRBD1. Losses at the gene ends were 0 bases for V and 2 bases for J; bases not matched to a gene: 5. This CDR3 spans 16 amino acids. Germline V gene lookup returns CDR1 KGHDR and CDR2 SFDVKD. CDR3 sequence reads: CATSDLRQGQQETQYF. CDR3 DNA: TGTGCCACCAGTGATTTGAGACAGGGTCAGCAAGAGACCCAGTACTTC.

This chain links TRBV21-1 with TRBJ2-7; the DNA was not compared with TRBD1, the D call given in the table. TRBV21-1 is classified as a pseudogene. The CDR3 sequence is 14 residues long. The CDR3: CASSARGQGPEQYF. DNA of the CDR3: TGTGCCAGCAGCGCCAGGGGACAGGGACCCGAGCAGTACTTC.

The chain carries TRBV12-3 or TRBV12-4 and TRBJ1-2; no clear D. With 8 bases removed from V and 3 bases from J, the gap between germline ends came to 10 bases. The CDR3 consists of 12 residues. Here the CDR3 DNA reads TGTGCCAGCCGGGGATCAGACTATGGCTACACCTTC. It is translated as CASRGSDYGYTF.

The chain recombines TRBV10-3 with TRBJ2-3, with 8 bases fitting TRBD1. Germline lookup yields CDR1 ENHRY and CDR2 SYGVKD. With V trimmed by 6 bases and J by 1 base, 6 bases remained unmatched. The CDR3 has 15 amino acids. CDR3 nucleotides: TGTGCCATCAGGTCAGGGGGCGGGGGCACAGATACGCAGTATTTT. This gives the protein CAIRSGGGGTDTQYF.

This clonotype was detected a few times. The V and J genes are TRBV11-1 and TRBJ2-3; D is possibly TRBD1 (6 bases). CDR1 and CDR2 from the germline V gene are SGHAT and FQDESV (reference sequence). Trimming pared 1 base from V and 5 bases from J, leaving 10 bases between. The CDR3 has 14 amino acids. DNA of the CDR3: TGTGCCAGCAGCTTAGGACAGGCGGGAGATACGCAGTATTTT. Its protein is CASSLGQAGDTQYF.

This clonotype was detected many times. The chain is built from TRBV28 and TRBJ2-3, with 8 bases that match TRBD2. V dropped 3 bases and J dropped 2; count of bases not matched to a gene: 4. Per the germline V gene, CDR1 is MDHEN and CDR2 is SYDVKM. This CDR3 has 15 amino acids. This chain's CDR3 is CASSFGGGPTDTQYF. In nucleotides, the CDR3 is TGTGCCAGCAGTTTCGGCGGGGGGCCCACAGATACGCAGTATTTT.

This clonotype was detected only a few times. J is TRBJ2-5 and V is TRBV7-2; 10 positions match TRBD2. The CDR3 is made up of 15 amino acids. CDR1 SGHTA and CDR2 FQGNSA come from the germline V gene. After removal of 3 bases from V and 3 bases from J, the junction contained 4 bases not matched to a gene. Written as DNA, the CDR3 is TGTGCCAGCAGCTTCGCCGGGACTAGCGAAGAGACCCAGTACTTC. As protein: CASSFAGTSEETQYF. Together with reference TRBV7-2 and TRBJ2-5, the CDR3 gives the full variable domain: GAGVSQSPSNKVTEKGKDVELRCDPISGHTALYWYRQSLGQGLEFLIYFQGNSAPDKSGLPSDRFSAERTGGSVSTLTIQRTQQEDSAVYLCASSFAGTSEETQYFGPGTRLLVL.